The clone carrying this T cell receptor (beta chain) is judged medium-sized. This sample stems from a study of T cell changes during pregnancy in multiple sclerosis. Profiling relied on immunoSEQ multiplex PCR, and the TCRdb table lists in-frame clones only, not all of them. The table has about 32,000 clones, approximately 89% seen once. V lost 2 bases and J lost 4; bases outside the gene matches: 5. Germline V gives CDR1 MNHNS, CDR2 SASEGT. The CDR3 has 15 residues. The clonotype was recovered from a female donor with multiple sclerosis, enrolled in a pregnancy study. Specimen: CD8+ T cells from peripheral blood mononuclear cells, collected in the first trimester of pregnancy. The chain recombines TRBV6-1 with TRBJ2-3; 8 bases map to TRBD2. The chain's CDR3 is CASSEFAGGADTQYF. The CDR3 DNA reads TGTGCCAGCAGTGAATTCGCGGGAGGTGCAGATACGCAGTATTTT.